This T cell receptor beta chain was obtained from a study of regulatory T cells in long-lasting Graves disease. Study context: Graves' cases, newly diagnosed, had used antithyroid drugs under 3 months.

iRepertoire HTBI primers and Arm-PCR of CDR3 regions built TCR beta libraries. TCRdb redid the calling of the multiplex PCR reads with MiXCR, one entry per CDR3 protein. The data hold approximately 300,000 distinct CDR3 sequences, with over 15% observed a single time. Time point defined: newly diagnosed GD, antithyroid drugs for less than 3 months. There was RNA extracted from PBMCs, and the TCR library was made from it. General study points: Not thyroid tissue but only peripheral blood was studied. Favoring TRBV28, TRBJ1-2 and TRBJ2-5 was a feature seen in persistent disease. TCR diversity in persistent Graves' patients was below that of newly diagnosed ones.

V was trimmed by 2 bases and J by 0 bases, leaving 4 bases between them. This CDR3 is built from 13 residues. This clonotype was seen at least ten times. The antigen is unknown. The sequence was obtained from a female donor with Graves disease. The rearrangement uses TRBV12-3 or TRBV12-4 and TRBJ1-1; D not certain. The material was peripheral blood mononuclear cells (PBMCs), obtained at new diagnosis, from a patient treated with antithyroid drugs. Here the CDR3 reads CASSLRVNTEAFF. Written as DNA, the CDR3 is TGTGCCAGCAGTTTAAGGGTGAACACTGAAGCTTTCTTT.